Presented here are 13 T cell receptor beta chains from one specimen sequenced in a study of blood T cell repertoires in COVID-19. Profiled with immunoSEQ multiplex PCR; TCRdb holds only in-frame clones, not every one. The sample carries about 280,000 clones, 70% to 90% recorded once. The source material was peripheral blood. The receptor set was obtained from a woman aged 65 to 85 with COVID-19, enrolled during active disease.

The chain has TRBV11-2 and TRBJ2-1; D is undetermined. The V end was cut by 5 bases, the J end by 12 bases, with 14 bases between. Germline values: CDR1 SGHAT, CDR2 FQNNGV. The CDR3 runs 12 residues. The CDR3 region has the DNA TGTGCCAGCAGCCCCGAGTCGGTACGGCAGTTCTTC. It specifies CASSPESVRQFF.

The chain uses TRBV5-1 and TRBJ1-1; D perhaps matches TRBD1 (5 bases). The V and J ends lost 4 bases and 1 base respectively, with 14 bases between them. The CDR3 has 15 residues. CDR1 and CDR2 (germline): SGHRS, YFSETQ. CDR3 amino acids: CASSPTDTGNTEAFF. The DNA of the CDR3 is TGCGCCAGCAGCCCAACGGACACGGGGAACACTGAAGCTTTCTTT.

This clone showed up just a few times. The rearrangement uses TRBV5-1 and TRBJ1-1; maybe TRBD1 (6 bases). Trimming removed 4 bases from V and 4 bases from J, with 14 bases in between. Germline V lookup: CDR1 SGHRS, CDR2 YFSETQ. The CDR3 is 14 amino acids. The CDR3 protein is CASSKQGGGTEAFF. The CDR3 DNA reads TGCGCCAGCAGCAAGCAGGGAGGGGGCACTGAAGCTTTCTTT.

J is TRBJ1-5 and V is TRBV28, with a tentative D call TRBD1 (5 bases). The CDR3 has 13 amino acids. V was trimmed by 3 bases and J by 7 bases, leaving 10 bases between them. CDR1 is MDHEN, CDR2 SYDVKM, per germline. The CDR3 here is CASSLSGNQPQHF. The DNA for the CDR3 is TGTGCCAGCAGTTTGTCAGGGAACCAGCCCCAGCATTTT.

The V gene is TRBV28, the J gene TRBJ1-3, with D perhaps matching TRBD1 (5 bases). Germline values: CDR1 MDHEN, CDR2 SYDVKM. The CDR3 covers 14 residues. The germline V and J ends were trimmed by 8 bases and 4 bases, with 15 bases remaining between them. As DNA, the CDR3 is TGTGCCAGCGAAACCCCAGGGAACGGAAACACCATATATTTT. Protein sequence: CASETPGNGNTIYF. The complete variable domain, with remaining parts taken from reference TRBV28 and TRBJ1-3, reads DVKVTQSSRYLVKRTGEKVFLECVQDMDHENMFWYRQDPGLGLRLIYFSYDVKMKEKGDIPEGYSVSREKKERFSLILESASTNQTSMYLCASETPGNGNTIYFGEGSWLTVV.

This clone was observed a single time. The chain uses TRBV10-3 and TRBJ1-5; 9 nucleotides line up with TRBD1. CDR1 is ENHRY, CDR2 SYGVKD, per germline. V shed 0 bases, J shed 5 bases, and the junction held 8 bases outside the gene matches. The CDR3 runs to 17 residues. The CDR3 sequence: CAISESDRGREYQPQHF. The DNA of the CDR3 is TGTGCCATCAGTGAGTCGGACAGGGGAAGAGAATATCAGCCCCAGCATTTT.

CDR3 sequence reads: CASSLGTGLGRGEQYF. The CDR3 nucleotides are TGTGCCAGCAGCTTAGGGACAGGCCTCGGCCGGGGCGAGCAGTACTTC. V is TRBV11-3 and J is TRBJ2-7; TRBD1 agrees at 7 bases. After removal of 1 base from V and 6 bases from J, the junction contained 12 bases not matched to a gene. Germline-derived CDR1 and CDR2 are SGHNT and YENEEA. The CDR3 runs to 16 residues.

This clone was counted a few times. The gene calls are TRBV6-5 and TRBJ1-2, with 11 bases fitting TRBD1. Germline V CDR1 and CDR2: MNHEY, SVGAGI. V gave up 0 bases and J gave up 2 bases; unmatched junction bases: 2. The CDR3 spans 16 residues. The CDR3 region has the DNA TGTGCCAGCAGTTACTCGCGGACAGGGGGCAACTATGGCTACACCTTC. The encoded protein is CASSYSRTGGNYGYTF.

The rearrangement joins TRBV24-1 to TRBJ1-1; 9 bases align to TRBD1. Germline V gives CDR1 KGHDR, CDR2 SFDVKD. Trimming cost V 2 bases and J 7 bases; bases outside gene matches: 10. The CDR3 runs to 16 residues. The CDR3 region has the DNA TGTGCCACCAGTGATTCCGGGACAGGGTTAGTGGGTGAAGCTTTCTTT. It yields the protein CATSDSGTGLVGEAFF.

V is TRBV5-5 and J is TRBJ1-2, with 9 positions matching TRBD1. The CDR3 is 15 residues long. The V gene's germline CDR1 is SGHKS and CDR2 YYEKEE (reference sequence). J lost 8 bases, V lost 4 bases, and 12 bases had no gene match. The CDR3 loop reads CASSVRDRVYSGYTF. As DNA, the CDR3 is TGTGCCAGCAGCGTCCGGGACAGGGTTTACAGCGGCTACACCTTC.

The chain is built from TRBV7-3 and TRBJ2-1, with TRBD2 matching 11 bases. J lost 8 bases, V lost 5 bases, and 8 bases had no gene match. This CDR3 is 15 amino acids long. Germline V CDR1 and CDR2: SGHTA, FQGTGA. The CDR3 nucleotides read TGTGCCAGCAGCCTGACTAGCGGGGCGGGGTATGAGCAGTTCTTC. It translates to CASSLTSGAGYEQFF.

This clone was counted once. This chain uses TRBV27 with TRBJ2-3, with 7 bases lining up with TRBD2. The CDR3 runs 14 residues. V trimming: 0 bases; J trimming: 9 bases; junction bases outside the gene matches: 6. Germline V gene data show CDR1 as MNHEY and CDR2 as SMNVEV (reference sequence). DNA for the CDR3: TGTGCCAGCAGTTTATCCCCCTCGCGGGGGACGCAGTATTTT. As protein: CASSLSPSRGTQYF.

The V and J genes are TRBV19 and TRBJ2-3; 9 bases map to TRBD2. CDR1 LNHDA and CDR2 SQIVND come from the germline V gene (reference sequence). The CDR3 runs 16 residues. Germline trimming cut 4 bases from V and 5 bases from J; bases unmatched to any gene: 10. The CDR3 DNA reads TGTGCCAGTAGTAAGGGGATGGGACTAGCAGGAGATACGCAGTATTTT. Translating it yields CASSKGMGLAGDTQYF. Complete variable domain (other parts from reference TRBV19 and TRBJ2-3): DGGITQSPKYLFRKEGQNVTLSCEQNLNHDAMYWYRQDPGQGLRLIYYSQIVNDFQKGDIAEGYSVSREKKESFPLTVTSAQKNPTAFYLCASSKGMGLAGDTQYFGPGTRLTVL.